This T cell receptor beta chain stems from a study of cytomegalovirus exposure and HLA in healthy donors. Findings and limits, study-wide: Some TCR beta chains (164 of them) were listed as cytomegalovirus-associated. Reportedly, a later analysis found an Asian-associated ancestry cluster had fewer N-insertions than the approximately 700-donor mean.

About this clone: Its antigen remains unidentified.

This PCR relied on a set of 60 Vbeta primers and 13 Jbeta primers. Clones were read by immunoSEQ multiplex PCR, and TCRdb kept only the in-frame ones, dropping some. The sample contains around 94,000 clones, 63% of which appear only once. Sequenced: PBMCs. This TCR was sampled from a human donor in good health.

Written as DNA, the CDR3 is TGTGCCAGCAGTCACCGGGACAGGGTAGATCAAGAGACCCAGTACTTC. It translates to CASSHRDRVDQETQYF. The chain joins TRBV27 to TRBJ2-5; 9 positions agree with TRBD1. CDR3 length: 16 amino acids. V shed 5 bases and J 2 bases; nucleotides not matched to a gene: 9. Germline-derived CDR1 and CDR2 are MNHEY and SMNVEV (reference sequence).